The 18 T cell receptor beta chains below were found in one sample sequenced in a study of T and B cells in COVID-19 patients. Blood genomic DNA input for TRB amplification was about 240-550 ng. Multiplex PCR with BIOMED2 TRB-A/B primer pools amplified TRB rearrangements. TCRdb passed the multiplex PCR reads through MiXCR, listing each CDR3 protein once. In the table there are about 10,000 distinct CDR3 sequences, 33% of which are singletons. What was sequenced was blood. The receptor set was obtained from a human donor with active COVID-19.

As to this clonotype: A single base separates this from a much larger clone, so it may be a read error. The rearrangement joins TRBV19 to TRBJ1-6, with D tentatively TRBD1 (6 bases). Germline CDR1 is LNHDA and CDR2 is SQIVND (reference sequence). The CDR3 covers 15 residues. CDR3 sequence (DNA): TGTGCCAGTAGTGAAACTACAGGGAAAACTTCACACCTCCACTTT. Protein sequence: CASSETTGKTSHLHF. Looking up the rest from reference TRBV19 and TRBJ1-6 gives the full variable domain: DGGITQSPKYLFRKEGQNVTLSCEQNLNHDAMYWYRQDPGQGLRLIYYSQIVNDFQKGDIAEGYSVSREKKESFPLTVTSAQKNPTAFYLCASSETTGKTSHLHFGNGTRLTVT.

The chain is built from TRBV7-6 and TRBJ2-1; unclear D gene. Germline loops: CDR1 SGHVS, CDR2 FNYEAQ. V was clipped by 5 bases and J by 4 bases, with 15 bases between them. The CDR3 covers 15 residues. CDR3 sequence (DNA): TGTGCCAGCAGCACCACCGACCTTGGGTACAATGAGCAGTTCTTC. It specifies CASSTTDLGYNEQFF.

The chain carries TRBV20-1 and TRBJ2-3; 7 bases are shared with TRBD2. The CDR3 is 13 amino acids. Germline V gene lookup returns CDR1 DFQATT and CDR2 SNEGSKA (reference sequence). With 3 bases clipped from V and 3 bases from J, the junction kept 3 bases outside the gene matches. The CDR3 region is CSASGGMTDTQYF. The CDR3 DNA is TGCAGTGCTAGCGGGGGGATGACAGATACGCAGTATTTT.

This clonotype was seen only a few times. The V gene is TRBV5-4, the J gene TRBJ1-4, with a tentative D call TRBD1 (5 bases). The germline V and J ends were trimmed by 5 bases and 2 bases, with 13 bases remaining between them. This CDR3 spans 15 amino acids. Germline CDR1 SGHNT, CDR2 YYREEE (reference sequence). The CDR3 DNA sequence: TGTGCCAGCAGTTTGATGGGGCGCACTAATGAAAAACTGTTTTTT. Translation gives CASSLMGRTNEKLFF.

J is TRBJ2-1 and V is TRBV20-1, with 8 bases lining up with TRBD2. The germline V gene has CDR1 DFQATT and CDR2 SNEGSKA (reference sequence). V was pared by 3 bases and J by 6 bases, with 7 bases of the junction left unmatched. This CDR3 contains 14 residues. The DNA for the CDR3 is TGCAGTGCTAGCGGGGGGGCCTCGCTCAATGAGCAGTTCTTC. Its translation is CSASGGASLNEQFF.

The rearrangement joins TRBV5-6 to TRBJ1-6; no firm D call. Trimming shortened V by 7 bases and J by 6 bases, and 17 bases separated the two germline ends. This CDR3 region has 15 residues. The germline V gene encodes CDR1 SGHDT and CDR2 YYEEEE. CDR3 coding DNA: TGTGCCAGCCGTTACGGCGGGGAACTTAATTCACCCCTCCACTTT. Residues: CASRYGGELNSPLHF. Complete variable domain (other parts from reference TRBV5-6 and TRBJ1-6): DAGVTQSPTHLIKTRGQQVTLRCSPKSGHDTVSWYQQALGQGPQFIFQYYEEEERQRGNFPDRFSGHQFPNYSSELNVNALLLGDSALYLCASRYGGELNSPLHFGNGTRLTVT.

The V call is TRBV5-1, the J call TRBJ1-2; 7 bases align to TRBD1. Losses at the gene ends were 3 bases for V and 8 bases for J; bases not matched to a gene: 10. Germline-derived CDR1 and CDR2 are SGHRS and YFSETQ. The CDR3 extends over 14 amino acids. The CDR3 sequence: CASSSPGGAHGYTF. CDR3 DNA sequence: TGCGCCAGCAGCTCACCAGGGGGGGCGCACGGCTACACCTTC.

As regards this clonotype: A read error may explain this, as a much larger clone is one base away. The chain couples TRBV19 to TRBJ2-1, with TRBD2 matching 8 bases. CDR3 length equals 16 residues. With 4 bases clipped from V and 0 bases from J, the junction kept 5 bases outside the gene matches. Germline CDR1 reads LNHDA; CDR2 reads SQIVND (reference sequence). CDR3: CASSKGGTSSYNEQFF. The DNA of the CDR3 is TGTGCCAGTAGTAAGGGCGGGACTAGCTCCTACAATGAGCAGTTCTTC.

This chain joins TRBV20-1 and TRBJ2-3, with 10 positions matching TRBD2. V lost 5 bases, J lost 2 bases, and 10 bases stayed unmatched. In germline, CDR1 is DFQATT, CDR2 SNEGSKA (reference sequence). There are 16 residues in the CDR3. CDR3 nucleotide sequence: TGCAGTGCTCACCCAACTAGCGGGGTTACCACAGATACGCAGTATTTT. Protein: CSAHPTSGVTTDTQYF.

By sample share, this clonotype is medium-sized. The CDR3 reads CSVSGDSNTDTQYF. For the CDR3, the DNA is TGCAGCGTTTCCGGGGACAGCAACACAGATACGCAGTATTTT. The rearrangement uses TRBV29-1 and TRBJ2-3; 7 bases map to TRBD1. Germline CDR1 is SQVTM and CDR2 is ANQGSEA. The CDR3 has 14 residues. The J segment lost 2 bases and the V segment lost 5 bases, leaving 7 bases of the junction unmatched.

By frequency in the sample, this clonotype is medium-sized. This rearrangement joins TRBV29-1 to TRBJ2-7; perhaps TRBD2 as D (5 bases). Per the germline V gene, CDR1 is SQVTM and CDR2 is ANQGSEA. The CDR3 runs to 13 residues. Trimming took 6 bases from V and 0 from J, leaving 12 bases between them. The CDR3 sequence: CSVEGVGSYEQYF. The CDR3, as DNA: TGCAGCGTCGAGGGAGTCGGCTCCTACGAGCAGTACTTC.

This chain connects TRBV6-5 to TRBJ2-1; D remains ambiguous. The CDR3 covers 15 residues. Trimming cost V 7 bases and J 5 bases, with 18 bases left between them. Germline CDR1 is MNHEY and CDR2 is SVGAGI. Here the CDR3 DNA reads TGTGCCAGCATCTTTAGTGGGCTGACGAACAATGAGCAGTTCTTC. As protein: CASIFSGLTNNEQFF.

By share, this clonotype ranks as medium-sized. The chain joins TRBV19 to TRBJ1-6; 10 bases are a match to TRBD1. The CDR3 covers 15 residues. Germline V CDR1 and CDR2: LNHDA, SQIVND (reference sequence). V lost 7 bases, J lost 10 bases, and 10 bases stayed unmatched. CDR3 nucleotides: TGTGCCAGTATGAAAGGGGACAGGGGTTGGTCACCCCTCCACTTT. This codes for CASMKGDRGWSPLHF.

Of note for this clonotype: A read error may explain this, as a much larger clone is one base away. This rearrangement joins TRBV6-5 to TRBJ2-1; maybe TRBD2 (6 bases). The germline CDR1 and CDR2 sequences are MNHEY and SVGAGI. The CDR3 length is 14 residues. Between the trimmed V and J ends, which lost 11 bases and 8 bases, there was a span of 22 bases. The CDR3 reads CARSVGARDDEQFF. The CDR3 DNA follows: TGTGCCCGCTCGGTCGGGGCGCGGGATGATGAGCAGTTCTTC.

By sample share, this clonotype is medium-sized. V and J are TRBV6-5 and TRBJ2-2, with D possibly matching TRBD1 (6 bases). Trimming left V 7 bases short and J 5 bases short, with 14 bases between. The CDR3 totals 14 residues. Germline CDR1 MNHEY, CDR2 SVGAGI. CDR3 in amino acids: CASKVTGVTGELFF. DNA of the CDR3: TGTGCCAGCAAAGTGACAGGAGTAACCGGGGAGCTGTTTTTT.

This clonotype is categorized as medium-sized (0.01 to 0.1%). The rearrangement uses TRBV29-1 and TRBJ2-1; D gene ambiguous. V lost 7 bases, J lost 2 bases, and 15 bases lay in between. CDR3 length equals 14 residues. Germline assignment: CDR1 SQVTM and CDR2 ANQGSEA. The CDR3 loop is CSALALRTYNEQFF. The CDR3 DNA reads as TGCAGCGCTCTCGCACTGAGAACCTACAATGAGCAGTTCTTC.

A few counts support this clonotype. The J gene is TRBJ1-2, the V gene TRBV6-5; D gene uncertain. The V end was cut by 0 bases, the J end by 2 bases, with 37 bases between. Germline CDR1 reads MNHEY; CDR2 reads SVGAGI. There are 24 residues in the CDR3. The CDR3 reads CASSYSKAPPPAPTQPRLNYGYTF. In DNA, the CDR3 is TGTGCCAGCAGTTACTCGAAGGCCCCTCCGCCAGCCCCGACCCAGCCCCGACTAAACTATGGCTACACCTTC.

This clonotype is medium-sized by share. The chain is built from TRBV27 and TRBJ2-2; 8 positions match TRBD2. J was trimmed by 3 bases and V by 6 bases; bases with no gene match: 3. Germline CDR1 MNHEY, CDR2 SMNVEV (reference sequence). There are 14 residues in the CDR3. For the CDR3, the DNA is TGTGCCAGCAGGCGGGGGGCCGACACCGGGGAGCTGTTTTTT. This sequence encodes CASRRGADTGELFF.